This is a list of T cell receptor beta chains from one sample in a study of T cells in tumors and immune-related adverse events. Measured with immunoSEQ multiplex PCR; TCRdb has only the in-frame clones, and not every one. Of some 11,000 clones detected, 85% to 95% appear once; the ten largest clones hold 1.5%. Sequencing used lymph node tissue, obtained from a patient treated with anti-PD-1 therapy. The receptors here all came from a female donor with metastatic renal cell carcinoma. Each CDR3 is given with its conserved first and last residue. Each record gives: J gene, V gene, D gene, clone size, CDR3 DNA, CDR3 protein. A D gene is named only where the DNA matches it firmly. Not every row has a clone size; where given, it reads once, few, many or a size class.

TRBJ1-1	TRBV5-4	-	-	TGTGCCAGCAGAGAGACGGTGAACACTGAAGCTTTCTTT	CASRETVNTEAFF
TRBJ1-4	TRBV5-6	-	-	TGTGCCAGCAGCCCGGACAGATCGGGAAATGAAAAACTGTTTTTT	CASSPDRSGNEKLFF
TRBJ2-3	TRBV6-4	-	once	TGTGCCAGCAGTGCGGGAGCCTATGTCGCAGATACGCAGTATTTT	CASSAGAYVADTQYF
TRBJ1-1	TRBV7-9	-	-	TGTGCCAGCATCCCAGGCGTGGGTTTCAACACTGAAGCTTTCTTT	CASIPGVGFNTEAFF
TRBJ2-3	TRBV29-1	-	-	TGCAGCGTTGACCGGGAAGGGTTAACAGATACGCAGTATTTT	CSVDREGLTDTQYF
TRBJ2-2	TRBV18	-	-	TGTGCCAGTTCTAGTTCGGCAGGTCACGAACTGGAGCTGTTTTTT	CASSSSAGHELELFF
TRBJ2-3	TRBV6-1	-	-	TGTGCCAGCAGTGGTCATGCAGCCGGCACAGATACGCAGTATTTT	CASSGHAAGTDTQYF
TRBJ1-1	TRBV5-1	-	-	TGCGCCAGCAGCGGGGGGACAAGCCCAGGCACTGAAGCTTTCTTT	CASSGGTSPGTEAFF
TRBJ2-7	TRBV7-9	TRBD2	-	TGTGCCAGCAGCCAAGGACTAGCGAGGGACTACTACGAGCAGTACTTC	CASSQGLARDYYEQYF
TRBJ2-5	TRBV5-1	-	-	TGCGCCAGCAGCTTGAAGGCTAGCCGGCCGTATGAGACCCAGTACTTC	CASSLKASRPYETQYF
TRBJ2-2	TRBV5-1	TRBD2	-	TGCGCCAGCAGCATTTCTAGCGGGGGGGCCGGCACCGGGGAGCTGTTTTTT	CASSISSGGAGTGELFF